Below, 19 T cell receptor beta chains from the same sample are listed, as sequenced in a study of T-cell reconstitution after alpha-beta-depleted transplantation in children. Unique molecular identifiers were built into the TCRbeta library. TCRdb reprocessed the PCR reads with MiXCR, giving one entry per CDR3 protein. Of about a million distinct CDR3 sequences listed, roughly 31% are singletons. The sample was PBMCs, mostly from graft donor cells, taken 360 days after TCRalphabeta/CD19-depleted stem cell transplant. These receptors were taken from a boy younger than two who had a stem cell transplant for SCID, so the T cells may come from the graft donor.

This chain links TRBV5-6 with TRBJ1-1; D gene ambiguous. This CDR3 is built from 14 residues. The germline V and J ends were trimmed by 5 bases and 5 bases, with 16 bases remaining between them. The germline V gene has CDR1 SGHDT and CDR2 YYEEEE. This CDR3 is CASRGVRVGTEAFF. CDR3 coding DNA: TGTGCCAGCAGGGGCGTAAGGGTAGGGACTGAAGCTTTCTTT.

This chain connects TRBV5-6 to TRBJ2-1; D is uncertain. The germline gives CDR1 SGHDT, CDR2 YYEEEE. This CDR3 comprises 12 residues. Trimming pared 0 bases from V and 9 bases from J, leaving 7 bases between. This CDR3 reads CASSLEDGEQFF. CDR3 sequence (DNA): TGTGCCAGCAGCTTGGAGGACGGTGAGCAGTTCTTC.

This rearrangement joins TRBV5-1 to TRBJ2-3; D is unresolved. Germline V lookup: CDR1 SGHRS, CDR2 YFSETQ. Trimming took 4 bases from V and 0 from J, leaving 12 bases between them. The CDR3 totals 15 residues. The CDR3 loop is CASSPGVGSTDTQYF. The CDR3 DNA reads TGCGCCAGCAGCCCCGGAGTTGGGAGCACAGATACGCAGTATTTT.

A few counts support this clonotype. The J gene is TRBJ1-1, the V gene TRBV6-5; 7 nucleotides line up with TRBD1. J was trimmed by 6 bases and V by 0 bases; bases with no gene match: 7. This CDR3 has 15 amino acids. In germline, CDR1 is MNHEY, CDR2 SVGAGI. CDR3 protein: CASSYSKGATAEAFF. CDR3 DNA: TGTGCCAGCAGTTACTCGAAGGGGGCTACCGCTGAAGCTTTCTTT.

This clonotype was observed a handful of times. V is TRBV10-3 and J is TRBJ2-7; D might be TRBD1 (5 bases). The CDR3 is 13 residues long. The V end lost 6 bases, the J end lost 4 bases, and 13 bases lay between the germline ends. Germline loops: CDR1 ENHRY, CDR2 SYGVKD. The CDR3 here is CAIRPKDSYEQYF. CDR3 DNA sequence: TGTGCCATCAGACCAAAAGACAGTTACGAGCAGTACTTC.

This clonotype was found a few times. The chain's CDR3 is CASSPGQGVLGYEQYF. The CDR3 DNA follows: TGCGCCAGCAGCCCGGGACAGGGGGTATTAGGCTACGAGCAGTACTTC. This chain connects TRBV5-1 to TRBJ2-7; TRBD1 matches at 11 bases. The CDR3 consists of 16 residues. Trimming took 4 bases from V and 3 from J; bases not matched to a gene: 9. Germline V CDR1 and CDR2: SGHRS, YFSETQ. The full variable domain, in which reference TRBV5-1 and TRBJ2-7 provide the parts outside the CDR3, is KAGVTQTPRYLIKTRGQQVTLSCSPISGHRSVSWYQQTPGQGLQFLFEYFSETQRNKGNFPGRFSGRQFSNSRSEMNVSTLELGDSALYLCASSPGQGVLGYEQYFGPGTRLTVT.

The chain employs TRBV7-8 and TRBJ2-2; D not certain. The CDR3 covers 12 residues. Germline loops: CDR1 SGHVS, CDR2 FQNEAQ. The V and J ends lost 8 bases and 9 bases respectively, with 13 bases between them. DNA of the CDR3: TGTGCCAGCGCATCTCCCCCGAGGGAGCTGTTTTTT. Amino acids: CASASPPRELFF.

This clonotype has a handful of counts. The rearrangement uses TRBV28 and TRBJ2-2; 8 bases match TRBD1. V was pared by 3 bases and J by 3 bases, with 3 bases of the junction left unmatched. The V gene's germline CDR1 is MDHEN and CDR2 SYDVKM. This CDR3 is 15 amino acids long. This CDR3 is CASSFRDRHTGELFF. CDR3 bases: TGTGCCAGCAGTTTCCGGGACAGGCACACCGGGGAGCTGTTTTTT.

The V gene is TRBV7-9, the J gene TRBJ2-5; TRBD2 aligns across 8 bases. CDR1 SEHNR and CDR2 FQNEAQ come from the germline V gene (reference sequence). This CDR3 is 15 amino acids long. Trimming cost V 6 bases and J 5 bases; bases outside gene matches: 11. This CDR3 is CASSLTSGAGETQYF. Written as DNA, the CDR3 is TGTGCCAGCAGTCTAACTAGCGGAGCCGGGGAGACCCAGTACTTC.

This clonotype was seen a handful of times. The chain combines TRBV12-3 or TRBV12-4 with TRBJ1-2; perhaps TRBD1 as D (6 bases). V lost 6 bases and J 8 bases, leaving 19 bases between the germline ends. CDR3 length: 14 residues. The CDR3 region has the DNA TGTGCCAGCAGCTTTAGTACAGGGTTAAGAGGCTACACCTTC. Amino acid sequence: CASSFSTGLRGYTF.

The chain combines TRBV5-1 with TRBJ2-3; 8 bases are shared with TRBD2. The germline V gene encodes CDR1 SGHRS and CDR2 YFSETQ. This CDR3 spans 16 amino acids. The V segment lost 1 base and the J segment 1 base; nucleotides outside the gene matches: 5. This CDR3 reads CASSLTAGGRTDTQYF. The CDR3, as DNA: TGCGCCAGCAGCTTGACCGCGGGGGGTCGCACAGATACGCAGTATTTT.

This clonotype was detected a few times. This rearrangement joins TRBV7-9 to TRBJ1-2, with a tentative D call TRBD1 (5 bases). V shed 5 bases and J shed 8 bases, with 18 bases lying between them. CDR1 is SEHNR, CDR2 FQNEAQ, per germline (reference sequence). The length of the CDR3 is 14 residues. CDR3 in DNA: TGTGCCAGCAGCCCGGGGGACCCGCGGGAGGGCTACACCTTC. This encodes CASSPGDPREGYTF.

With regard to this clonotype: Compared with germline, one end of the junction differs, possibly owing to a read error. The gene calls are TRBV6-5 and TRBJ2-7, with 9 positions matching TRBD1. This CDR3 region has 17 residues. Germline CDR1 is MNHEY and CDR2 is SVGAGI. Written as DNA, the CDR3 is TGTGACAGCAGTTACTTATTCCGGGACAGGGACTCCTACGAGCAGTACTTC. It translates to CDSSYLFRDRDSYEQYF.

The V and J genes are TRBV20-1 and TRBJ2-2; D perhaps matches TRBD2 (5 bases). The CDR3 runs 14 residues. Trimming took 3 bases from V and 5 from J, leaving 13 bases between them. Germline V gene data show CDR1 as DFQATT and CDR2 as SNEGSKA (reference sequence). The CDR3 nucleotides read TGCAGTGCTAGTGGTCGGGCGGGTACCGGGGAGCTGTTTTTT. Its protein product is CSASGRAGTGELFF.

V usage is TRBV20-1 and J usage is TRBJ1-3, with D possibly TRBD1 on 5 matching bases. Looked up from germline, CDR1 is DFQATT and CDR2 is SNEGSKA (reference sequence). The V gene lost 0 bases and the J gene lost 1 base, with 10 bases spanning the gap. The CDR3 length is 15 residues. The CDR3 spells CSARDPAGSGNTIYF. As DNA, the CDR3 is TGCAGTGCTAGAGATCCCGCAGGGTCTGGAAACACCATATATTTT.

The chain uses TRBV20-1 and TRBJ2-1, with 7 bases lining up with TRBD2. Germline V gene lookup returns CDR1 DFQATT and CDR2 SNEGSKA (reference sequence). Trimming at V came to 6 bases and at J to 2 bases, leaving 10 bases not matched to a gene. The CDR3 totals 15 residues. The CDR3 protein is CSAEGLHTTYNEQFF. CDR3 in DNA: TGCAGTGCGGAGGGACTACATACGACCTACAATGAGCAGTTCTTC.

This clonotype has just a few counts. The rearrangement uses TRBV5-5 and TRBJ2-5; D is perhaps TRBD1 or TRBD2 (5 bases each). The CDR3 spans 17 residues. Trimming left V 1 base short and J 5 bases short, with 21 bases between. Germline lookup yields CDR1 SGHKS and CDR2 YYEKEE (reference sequence). The CDR3: CASSLLIGTNRMETQYF. For the CDR3, the DNA is TGTGCCAGCAGCTTGTTAATAGGGACGAACCGCATGGAGACCCAGTACTTC.

V usage is TRBV6-2 or TRBV6-3 and J usage is TRBJ2-1; D unclear. Germline V gene data show CDR1 as MNHEY and CDR2 as SVGEGT. V was shortened by 3 bases and J by 6 bases, with 6 bases between the two germline ends. This CDR3 is 12 amino acids long. The CDR3, as DNA: TGTGCCAGCAGTTATTCCCGCAATGAGCAGTTCTTC. Translating it yields CASSYSRNEQFF.

In this sample, this clonotype turned up a few times. This rearrangement joins TRBV4-1 to TRBJ2-1; 11 bases are shared with TRBD2. The CDR3 loop spans 21 amino acids. Germline V gene lookup returns CDR1 MGHRA and CDR2 YSYEKL. The trim removed 2 bases at V and 5 bases at J, leaving 20 bases unmatched. CDR3 amino acids: CASSQRAPGLADLPIHNEQFF. The CDR3 coding sequence is TGCGCCAGCAGCCAAAGGGCTCCGGGACTAGCGGACCTCCCTATCCACAATGAGCAGTTCTTC.